A single sample gave rise to the 18 T cell receptor beta chains below, sequenced in a study of cytomegalovirus exposure and HLA in healthy donors. Method: immunoSEQ multiplex PCR; TCRdb's copy keeps in-frame clones and lacks some. Among about 78,000 clones listed, 90% to 97% were seen once. The sample was PBMCs. The receptors here all came from a man in his late teens or twenties in good health and CMV-seropositive.

The chain uses TRBV7-9 and TRBJ1-1; possible D gene TRBD1, 6 bases. Per germline, CDR1 SEHNR and CDR2 FQNEAQ (reference sequence). V was shortened by 5 bases and J by 8 bases, with 12 bases between the two germline ends. CDR3 size: 12 residues. The CDR3: CASSVRTAEAFF. The CDR3 nucleotides are TGTGCCAGCAGCGTTAGGACAGCCGAAGCTTTCTTT.

V and J are TRBV5-8 and TRBJ2-3; D is unresolved. Germline lookup yields CDR1 SGHTS and CDR2 YDEGEE. Trimming took 9 bases from V and 2 from J, leaving 19 bases between them. The CDR3 sequence is 15 residues long. The CDR3 region is CATDPVMGVTDTQYF. In nucleotides, the CDR3 is TGTGCCACCGACCCTGTCATGGGCGTCACAGATACGCAGTATTTT.

V usage is TRBV5-3 and J usage is TRBJ2-1; D perhaps matches TRBD1 (6 bases). TRBV5-3 is an open reading frame, and its role is uncertain. The V end lost 3 bases, the J end lost 6 bases, and 16 bases lay between the germline ends. This CDR3 is 15 amino acids long. The CDR3 spells CARSSTGSCINEQFF. In DNA form, the CDR3 reads TGTGCCAGAAGCTCAACAGGGTCGTGTATCAATGAGCAGTTCTTC.

The CDR3 loop reads CASSLAWGGTEAFF. The CDR3 nucleotides are TGTGCCAGCAGCTTAGCGTGGGGGGGCACTGAAGCTTTCTTT. The V call is TRBV11-2, the J call TRBJ1-1; D might be TRBD1 (5 bases). The ends were cut back, 1 base at V and 4 bases at J, with 10 bases in the middle. Looked up from germline, CDR1 is SGHAT and CDR2 is FQNNGV. The CDR3 runs to 14 residues.

V is TRBV11-3 and J is TRBJ2-5; 10 positions match TRBD2. Germline assignment: CDR1 SGHNT and CDR2 YENEEA. The junction had 7 bases not matched to a gene; V was cut back by 4 bases and J by 5 bases. The CDR3 contains 15 residues. CDR3 nucleotide sequence: TGTGCCAGCAGCTCCGGACTAGCGGCCGGGGAGACCCAGTACTTC. It translates to CASSSGLAAGETQYF.

Only one count was recorded for this clone. The gene calls are TRBV6-1 and TRBJ2-7, with TRBD1 identical over 8 bases. The CDR3 extends over 15 amino acids. Germline-derived CDR1 and CDR2 are MNHNS and SASEGT. Trimming removed 0 bases from V and 6 bases from J; junction bases left unmatched: 7. Here the CDR3 reads CASSEANRGMREQYF. CDR3 DNA sequence: TGTGCCAGCAGTGAAGCCAACAGGGGGATGCGCGAGCAGTACTTC.

The V call is TRBV5-1, the J call TRBJ1-4; 8 bases are shared with TRBD1. CDR1 and CDR2 from the germline V gene are SGHRS and YFSETQ. V dropped 4 bases and J dropped 8; count of bases not matched to a gene: 7. CDR3 size: 14 residues. DNA for the CDR3: TGCGCCAGCAGCCCAGGGGGCTTAAACGAAAAACTGTTTTTT. Translating gives CASSPGGLNEKLFF.

The chain recombines TRBV5-8 with TRBJ2-1; weak D call: TRBD1 (6 bases). The CDR3 covers 15 residues. Germline CDR1 is SGHTS and CDR2 is YDEGEE. With 6 bases removed from V and 9 bases from J, the gap between germline ends came to 22 bases. CDR3 sequence: CASIKLGGESAEQFF. In DNA, the CDR3 is TGTGCCAGCATCAAACTTGGGGGCGAATCCGCTGAGCAGTTCTTC. Together with reference TRBV5-8 and TRBJ2-1, the CDR3 gives the full variable domain: EAGVTQSPTHLIKTRGQQATLRCSPISGHTSVYWYQQALGLGLQFLLWYDEGEERNRGNFPPRFSGRQFPNYSSELNVNALELEDSALYLCASIKLGGESAEQFFGPGTRLTVL.

V and J are TRBV2 and TRBJ1-3; tentatively, D is TRBD1 (6 bases). Per the germline V gene, CDR1 is SNHLY and CDR2 is FYNNEI. Trimming stripped 7 bases from V and 1 base from J, with 20 bases between. CDR3 length equals 17 residues. The CDR3 spells CASMMGQGSKSGNTIYF. For the CDR3, the DNA is TGTGCCAGCATGATGGGGCAGGGGAGTAAGTCTGGAAACACCATATATTTT.

This chain uses TRBV7-9 with TRBJ1-2, with a weak D call TRBD1 (6 bases). The germline CDR1 and CDR2 sequences are SEHNR and FQNEAQ (reference sequence). Trimming cost V 3 bases and J 4 bases, with 12 bases left between them. The CDR3 loop spans 14 amino acids. DNA of the CDR3: TGTGCCAGCAGCTTCGAGGCGACAGGCTATGGCTACACCTTC. Translation: CASSFEATGYGYTF.

This clone was found once. The V and J genes are TRBV5-6 and TRBJ1-2; D not resolved. The ends were cut back, 4 bases at V and 11 bases at J, with 30 bases in the middle. The germline gives CDR1 SGHDT, CDR2 YYEEEE. The CDR3 is made up of 17 amino acids. The CDR3 nucleotides are TGTGCCAGCAGCCCGCCGTCCTTTTTCGGTGCCTACTATTTTTACACCTTC. Amino acid sequence: CASSPPSFFGAYYFYTF.

The V call is TRBV27, the J call TRBJ2-5, with 7 nucleotides matching TRBD2. The germline V gene encodes CDR1 MNHEY and CDR2 SMNVEV (reference sequence). V trimming: 11 bases; J trimming: 3 bases; junction bases outside the gene matches: 15. The CDR3 is 15 residues long. The CDR3: CAGWDWRESEETQYF. CDR3 DNA: TGTGCCGGTTGGGACTGGCGGGAGAGTGAAGAGACCCAGTACTTC.

The genes are TRBV7-9 and TRBJ2-3, with D perhaps TRBD1 (6 bases). The CDR3 is made up of 15 amino acids. V lost 1 base, J lost 3 bases, and 11 bases lay in between. Germline assignment: CDR1 SEHNR and CDR2 FQNEAQ (reference sequence). The DNA of the CDR3 is TGTGCCAGCAGCTTAGGGGCAGGGGAAACAGATACGCAGTATTTT. This gives the protein CASSLGAGETDTQYF. Using reference TRBV7-9 and TRBJ2-3 for the parts outside the CDR3, the full variable domain is DTGVSQNPRHKITKRGQNVTFRCDPISEHNRLYWYRQTLGQGPEFLTYFQNEAQLEKSRLLSDRFSAERPKGSFSTLEIQRTEQGDSAMYLCASSLGAGETDTQYFGPGTRLTVL.

The chain has TRBV5-7 and TRBJ1-1; 12 bases are shared with TRBD1. TRBV5-7 is an open reading frame whose function is uncertain. The CDR3 is made up of 16 amino acids. The junction had 7 bases not matched to a gene; V was cut back by 4 bases and J by 3 bases. CDR3 protein: CASSDKGQGADTEAFF. CDR3 nucleotides: TGTGCCAGCAGCGATAAGGGACAGGGGGCTGACACTGAAGCTTTCTTT.

The CDR3 DNA is TGTGCCAGCAGTTTATCGCACGGGTGGGATACGCAGTATTTT. This translates into CASSLSHGWDTQYF. The rearrangement joins TRBV27 to TRBJ2-3; the D is unclear. The V gene lost 0 bases and the J gene lost 6 bases, with 10 bases spanning the gap. The CDR3 totals 14 residues. CDR1 MNHEY and CDR2 SMNVEV come from the germline V gene (reference sequence).

The chain is built from TRBV27 and TRBJ2-6; D perhaps matches TRBD1 (5 bases). With 1 base removed from V and 2 bases from J, the gap between germline ends came to 6 bases. The CDR3 loop spans 15 amino acids. The germline CDR1 and CDR2 sequences are MNHEY and SMNVEV (reference sequence). This CDR3 is CASSLWGAGANVLTF. CDR3 bases: TGTGCCAGCAGTTTATGGGGCGCTGGGGCCAACGTCCTGACTTTC.

This clone was counted a single time. The J gene is TRBJ1-2, the V gene TRBV27; no firm D call. V lost 3 bases and J 0 bases, leaving 11 bases between the germline ends. The germline gives CDR1 MNHEY, CDR2 SMNVEV (reference sequence). The CDR3 runs to 15 residues. The CDR3 region is CASSFSGRTNYGYTF. Here the CDR3 DNA reads TGTGCCAGCAGTTTTTCTGGCCGTACTAACTATGGCTACACCTTC.

About this clone: A junction end diverges from the germline sequence, so it may reflect a read error. This chain uses TRBV7-9 with TRBJ2-3, with D possibly being TRBD1 (6 bases). The CDR3 loop spans 13 amino acids. CDR1 and CDR2 from the germline V gene are SEHNR and FQNEAQ (reference sequence). CDR3 nucleotides: TGTGCCAGCAGCGGATCCGGGACACCATCGCACTATTTT. The encoded protein is CASSGSGTPSHYF.